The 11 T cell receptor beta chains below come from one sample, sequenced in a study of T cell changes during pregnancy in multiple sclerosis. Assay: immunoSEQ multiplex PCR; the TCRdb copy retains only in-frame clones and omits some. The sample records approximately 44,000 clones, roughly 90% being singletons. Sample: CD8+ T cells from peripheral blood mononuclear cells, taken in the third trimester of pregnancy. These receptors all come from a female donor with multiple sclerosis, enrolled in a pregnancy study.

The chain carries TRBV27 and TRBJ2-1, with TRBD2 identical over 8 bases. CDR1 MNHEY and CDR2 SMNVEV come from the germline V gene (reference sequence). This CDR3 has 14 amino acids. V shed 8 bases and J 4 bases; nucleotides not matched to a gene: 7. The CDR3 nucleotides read TGTGCCAGCTGTTCGGGACTAGTATACAATGAGCAGTTCTTC. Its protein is CASCSGLVYNEQFF.

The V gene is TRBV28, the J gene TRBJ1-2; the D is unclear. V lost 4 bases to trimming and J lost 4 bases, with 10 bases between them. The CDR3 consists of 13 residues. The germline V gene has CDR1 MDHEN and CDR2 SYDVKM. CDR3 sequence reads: CASSWRGIYGYTF. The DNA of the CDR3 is TGTGCCAGCAGTTGGCGAGGGATCTATGGCTACACCTTC.

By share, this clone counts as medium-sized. The CDR3 sequence: CASSEAANSPLHF. The CDR3 bases are TGTGCCAGCAGTGAGGCGGCAAATTCACCCCTCCACTTT. V and J are TRBV6-1 and TRBJ1-6; no firm D call. Trimming took 3 bases from V and 7 from J, leaving 7 bases between them. Germline V CDR1 and CDR2: MNHNS, SASEGT. The CDR3 consists of 13 residues.

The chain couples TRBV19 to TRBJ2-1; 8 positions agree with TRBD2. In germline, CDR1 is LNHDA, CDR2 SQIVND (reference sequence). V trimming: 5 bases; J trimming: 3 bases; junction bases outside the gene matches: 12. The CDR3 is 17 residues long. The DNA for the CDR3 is TGTGCCAGTAGTTTCTGGTTGCGAACTAGCGGCTACAATGAGCAGTTCTTC. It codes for CASSFWLRTSGYNEQFF. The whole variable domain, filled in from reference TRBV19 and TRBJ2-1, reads DGGITQSPKYLFRKEGQNVTLSCEQNLNHDAMYWYRQDPGQGLRLIYYSQIVNDFQKGDIAEGYSVSREKKESFPLTVTSAQKNPTAFYLCASSFWLRTSGYNEQFFGPGTRLTVL.

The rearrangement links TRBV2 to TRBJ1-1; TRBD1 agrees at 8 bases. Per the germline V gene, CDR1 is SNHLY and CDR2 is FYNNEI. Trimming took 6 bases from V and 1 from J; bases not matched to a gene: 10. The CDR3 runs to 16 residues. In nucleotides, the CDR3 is TGTGCCAGCAGAACCCCCCCCGGGACAGGGAACACTGAAGCTTTCTTT. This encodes CASRTPPGTGNTEAFF.

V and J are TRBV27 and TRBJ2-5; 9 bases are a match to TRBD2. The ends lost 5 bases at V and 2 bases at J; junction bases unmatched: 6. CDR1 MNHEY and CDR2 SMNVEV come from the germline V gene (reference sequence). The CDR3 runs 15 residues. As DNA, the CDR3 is TGTGCCAGCAGTGAAACTAGCGGGCTACAAGAGACCCAGTACTTC. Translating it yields CASSETSGLQETQYF.

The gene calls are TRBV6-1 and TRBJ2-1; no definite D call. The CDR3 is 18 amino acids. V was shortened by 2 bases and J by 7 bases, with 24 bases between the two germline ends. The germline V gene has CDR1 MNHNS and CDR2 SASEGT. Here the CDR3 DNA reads TGTGCCAGCAGTGAAAACCCCCCTGAATCAATGGGCTATAATGAGCAGTTCTTC. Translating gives CASSENPPESMGYNEQFF.

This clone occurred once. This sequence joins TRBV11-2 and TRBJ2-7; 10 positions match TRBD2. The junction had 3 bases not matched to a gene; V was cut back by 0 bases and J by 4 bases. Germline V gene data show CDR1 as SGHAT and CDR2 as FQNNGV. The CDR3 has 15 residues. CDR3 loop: CASSLEASGSYEQYF. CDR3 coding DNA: TGTGCCAGCAGCTTAGAGGCTAGCGGGAGTTACGAGCAGTACTTC.

Written as DNA, the CDR3 is TGTGCCAGCAGCTTCCCAGGCTGGGGGGACAATGAGCAGTTCTTC. It specifies CASSFPGWGDNEQFF. V usage is TRBV5-4 and J usage is TRBJ2-1, with a possible D match to TRBD2 (6 bases). Trimming shortened V by 2 bases and J by 5 bases, and 14 bases separated the two germline ends. From germline, CDR1 is SGHNT and CDR2 YYREEE (reference sequence). The CDR3 spans 15 residues.

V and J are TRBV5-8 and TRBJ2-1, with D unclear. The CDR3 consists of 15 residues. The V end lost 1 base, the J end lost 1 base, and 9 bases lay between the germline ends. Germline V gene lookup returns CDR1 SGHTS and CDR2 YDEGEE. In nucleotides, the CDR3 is TGTGCCAGCAGCTTGTTTCAGGATTCCTACAATGAGCAGTTCTTC. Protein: CASSLFQDSYNEQFF.

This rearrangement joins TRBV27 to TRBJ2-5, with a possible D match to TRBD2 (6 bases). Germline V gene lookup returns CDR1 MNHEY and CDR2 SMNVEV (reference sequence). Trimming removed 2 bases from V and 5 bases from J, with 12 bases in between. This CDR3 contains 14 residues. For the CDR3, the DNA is TGTGCCAGCAGTTTAGGGGGGTCTGATGAGACCCAGTACTTC. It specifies CASSLGGSDETQYF.